This entry is about one TCR beta chain. The sample belongs to a study of blood T cell repertoires in COVID-19. Across the study: Researchers got acute and convalescent COVID-19 samples from the United States, Italy and Spain. From T cells, B-cell-depleted T cells, or PBMCs came the material, which was cDNA or gDNA.

Enrolment of Seattle patients took place during active infection, and they were followed longitudinally. Clones were sequenced by immunoSEQ multiplex PCR, and TCRdb holds only the in-frame ones, with some missing. In the table there are about 280,000 clones, just under 90% of which are singletons. Specimen: peripheral blood. This clonotype was obtained from a woman aged 25 to 39 with COVID-19, enrolled during active disease.

CDR3 protein: CASSFEIRLAGGTDTQYF. The CDR3 nucleotides are TGTGCCAGCAGTTTCGAAATCCGACTAGCGGGGGGCACAGATACGCAGTATTTT. This chain connects TRBV28 to TRBJ2-3; 12 bases map to TRBD2. The CDR3 loop spans 18 amino acids. V lost 3 bases to trimming and J lost 1 base; unmatched junction nucleotides: 8. From germline, CDR1 is MDHEN and CDR2 SYDVKM.